Presented here are 5 T cell receptor beta chains from one specimen sequenced in a study of PD-1 blockade in mismatch repair-deficient tumors. TCRdb keeps only in-frame clones here, not all; method: immunoSEQ multiplex PCR. The repertoire includes 15,000 to 25,000 clones, about four fifths of them detected once, and less than 1.5% sits in the top ten. The sequencing used PBMCs, collected 52 weeks after starting pembrolizumab. The receptors originated from an adult with mismatch repair-deficient cancer.

V and J are TRBV7-6 and TRBJ2-1; a possible D gene is TRBD1 (6 bases). CDR3 size: 12 residues. Trimming shortened V by 6 bases and J by 9 bases, and 12 bases separated the two germline ends. CDR1 is SGHVS, CDR2 FNYEAQ, per germline. In DNA, the CDR3 is TGTGCCAGCAGTCAACAGGGCAGTGAGCAGTTCTTC. It specifies CASSQQGSEQFF.

The chain combines TRBV5-4 with TRBJ2-1, with 12 bases matching TRBD2. In germline, CDR1 is SGHNT, CDR2 YYREEE (reference sequence). Trimming took 3 bases from V and 6 from J; bases not matched to a gene: 13. The CDR3 runs to 18 residues. CDR3 DNA sequence: TGTGCCAGCAGCTCCGGCGGGGCTAGCGGGAGGGTAAGCAATGAGCAGTTCTTC. This encodes CASSSGGASGRVSNEQFF.

The CDR3 DNA reads as TGTGCCAGCAGCTTACAACCTCCTGCGGATACGCAGTATTTT. Protein sequence: CASSLQPPADTQYF. The chain is built from TRBV7-2 and TRBJ2-3; no reliable D call. The CDR3 is 14 residues long. Trimming stripped 2 bases from V and 6 bases from J, with 12 bases between. In germline, CDR1 is SGHTA, CDR2 FQGNSA.

The chain couples TRBV6-6 to TRBJ1-2, with 10 bases identical to TRBD1. The CDR3 length is 14 residues. In germline, CDR1 is MNHNY, CDR2 SVGAGI (reference sequence). The junction had 2 bases not matched to a gene; V was cut back by 3 bases and J by 4 bases. CDR3 in amino acids: CASSYGTGVYGYTF. The CDR3, as DNA: TGTGCCAGCAGTTATGGGACAGGGGTCTATGGCTACACCTTC.

This clone was observed a handful of times. This chain joins TRBV15 and TRBJ2-7; TRBD2 agrees at 8 bases. V shed 0 bases and J 1 base; nucleotides not matched to a gene: 5. Germline assignment: CDR1 LNHNV and CDR2 YYDKDF (reference sequence). The CDR3 is 16 amino acids. The CDR3 DNA reads as TGTGCCACCAGCAGAGATAGCGGGACTCTTTCCTACGAGCAGTACTTC. Its protein product is CATSRDSGTLSYEQYF.